Each of the 12 T cell receptor beta chains below was sequenced from the same sample in a study of T cell responses to AZD1222 COVID-19 vaccine. Repertoires were generated with immunoSEQ multiplex PCR, while TCRdb's copy carries only in-frame clones and drops some. This sample has about 150,000 clones, with approximately 91% found just once. The sequenced sample was peripheral blood, obtained 28 days after the second AZD1222 dose. These receptors all stem from an adult who received the AZD1222 COVID-19 vaccine.

The V gene is TRBV5-1, the J gene TRBJ1-2, with D maybe TRBD1 (5 bases). This CDR3 contains 17 residues. Trimming cost V 0 bases and J 4 bases, with 19 bases left between them. Germline loops: CDR1 SGHRS, CDR2 YFSETQ. The DNA of the CDR3 is TGCGCCAGCAGCTTGGTAGGTCAGGGAGGACCAGCCTATGGCTACACCTTC. Its protein is CASSLVGQGGPAYGYTF. The variable domain in full, with the rest retrieved from reference TRBV5-1 and TRBJ1-2, is KAGVTQTPRYLIKTRGQQVTLSCSPISGHRSVSWYQQTPGQGLQFLFEYFSETQRNKGNFPGRFSGRQFSNSRSEMNVSTLELGDSALYLCASSLVGQGGPAYGYTFGSGTRLTVV.

V usage is TRBV11-2 and J usage is TRBJ1-2, with TRBD1 matching over 11 bases. The ends lost 1 base at V and 8 bases at J; junction bases unmatched: 3. Germline CDR1 reads SGHAT; CDR2 reads FQNNGV. CDR3 size: 14 residues. The CDR3 DNA follows: TGTGCCAGCAGCTTAGGCTGGGACAGGGGGGGCTACACCTTC. This codes for CASSLGWDRGGYTF.

CDR3 loop: CASKVAPTPNTGELFF. The CDR3 region has the DNA TGTGCCAGTAAAGTGGCCCCAACCCCGAACACCGGGGAGCTGTTTTTT. The gene calls are TRBV19 and TRBJ2-2, with unresolved D. V was pared by 7 bases and J by 0 bases, with 15 bases between. The CDR3 is 16 residues long. CDR1 and CDR2 from the germline V gene are LNHDA and SQIVND (reference sequence).

This clone has a single count. The chain recombines TRBV12-3 or TRBV12-4 with TRBJ1-1; D not resolved. V gave up 2 bases and J gave up 11 bases, with 9 bases separating them. This CDR3 has 11 amino acids. CDR3 sequence: CASSLKGTAFF. CDR3 DNA sequence: TGTGCCAGCAGTTTAAAGGGTACGGCTTTCTTT.

V gene TRBV12-3 or TRBV12-4 combines with J gene TRBJ1-5; 10 nucleotides line up with TRBD1. V gave up 6 bases and J gave up 11 bases; unmatched junction bases: 7. The CDR3 extends over 13 amino acids. This CDR3 reads CASRGGQGRSQHF. The CDR3 DNA is TGTGCCAGCAGGGGGGGACAGGGGCGCTCCCAGCATTTT.

The V gene is TRBV4-3, the J gene TRBJ1-1; the match to TRBD1 covers 7 bases. There are 16 residues in the CDR3. The V gene's germline CDR1 is LGHNA and CDR2 YSLEER. Losses at the gene ends were 2 bases for V and 0 bases for J; bases not matched to a gene: 6. CDR3 nucleotides: TGCGCCAGCAGCCAAAATTACCAGGGGGTGAACACTGAAGCTTTCTTT. Translated: CASSQNYQGVNTEAFF.

The V call is TRBV7-9, the J call TRBJ1-1; no definite D call. CDR3 length: 11 amino acids. CDR1 SEHNR and CDR2 FQNEAQ come from the germline V gene (reference sequence). The ends were cut back, 8 bases at V and 7 bases at J, with 11 bases in the middle. The DNA for the CDR3 is TGTGCCAGCGATCTGGCCCGTGAAGCTTTCTTT. Amino acid sequence: CASDLAREAFF.

The gene calls are TRBV6-5 and TRBJ2-5; 8 nucleotides agree with TRBD2. The CDR3 runs 13 residues. V shed 6 bases and J 5 bases; nucleotides not matched to a gene: 5. Germline CDR1 is MNHEY and CDR2 is SVGAGI. Here the CDR3 reads CASSRGLDETQYF. The CDR3 DNA is TGTGCCAGCAGCCGGGGACTAGACGAGACCCAGTACTTC.

The count of this clone is one. The rearrangement joins TRBV30 to TRBJ1-2, with D unclear. CDR1 and CDR2 (germline): GTSNPN, SVGIG (reference sequence). This CDR3 region has 13 residues. Trimming stripped 0 bases from V and 6 bases from J, with 11 bases between. The CDR3 sequence is CAWSVLGTDGYTF. The CDR3 DNA sequence: TGTGCCTGGAGTGTACTCGGCACCGATGGCTACACCTTC.

This clone was picked up one time. The V and J genes are TRBV6-2 or TRBV6-3 and TRBJ2-1; 8 nucleotides match TRBD2. The CDR3 has 16 residues. Germline loops: CDR1 MNHEY, CDR2 SVGEGT. The V gene end was trimmed by 0 bases and the J gene end by 9 bases; junction bases not matched to a gene: 10. CDR3: CASSYSHREGRVEQFF. CDR3 DNA: TGTGCCAGCAGTTACTCCCACCGGGAGGGCCGGGTTGAGCAGTTCTTC.

V gene TRBV24-1 combines with J gene TRBJ1-2; D might be TRBD1 (5 bases). Between the trimmed V and J ends, which lost 5 bases and 6 bases, there was a span of 18 bases. Per the germline V gene, CDR1 is KGHDR and CDR2 is SFDVKD. This CDR3 comprises 15 residues. The CDR3: CATSAQVYPRNGYTF. The CDR3 region has the DNA TGTGCCACCAGTGCACAGGTTTACCCCCGCAATGGCTACACCTTC.

V usage is TRBV10-2 and J usage is TRBJ1-3; 10 bases are a match to TRBD1. Germline-derived CDR1 and CDR2 are WSHSY and SAAADI. The CDR3 totals 14 residues. V was clipped by 6 bases and J by 8 bases; unmatched bases: 7. In nucleotides, the CDR3 is TGCGCCAGCAGCACCGGGACAGGGGCGGACACCATATATTTT. Encoded protein: CASSTGTGADTIYF.